Below are 22 T cell receptor beta chains sequenced from a single sample in a study of T cell responses to AZD1222 COVID-19 vaccine. Produced via immunoSEQ multiplex PCR; TCRdb's table is partial and in-frame only. The repertoire includes 85,000 to 130,000 clones, around nine tenths of them detected once, and about 3% sits in the top ten. Here the sequenced sample was peripheral blood, taken on day 0 of AZD1222 vaccination. Receptors were obtained from an adult in good health.

This sequence joins TRBV4-1 and TRBJ1-4, with TRBD1 as a possible D gene (5 bases). This CDR3 is 16 amino acids long. CDR1 and CDR2 from the germline V gene are MGHRA and YSYEKL. Between the trimmed V and J ends, which lost 1 base and 8 bases, there was a span of 17 bases. DNA of the CDR3: TGCGCCAGCAGCCAAGCTCGGGGGAGGGCGGGAGAAAAACTGTTTTTT. As protein: CASSQARGRAGEKLFF.

The chain recombines TRBV20-1 with TRBJ2-1; TRBD1 matches at 8 bases. The CDR3 is made up of 14 amino acids. V dropped 3 bases and J dropped 6; count of bases not matched to a gene: 7. CDR1 and CDR2 from the germline V gene are DFQATT and SNEGSKA (reference sequence). CDR3 sequence (DNA): TGCAGTGCTAGTTCCGGACAGGGCCTCAATGAGCAGTTCTTC. Its protein product is CSASSGQGLNEQFF.

This sequence joins TRBV29-1 and TRBJ1-2; D is perhaps TRBD1 (5 bases). Per germline, CDR1 SQVTM and CDR2 ANQGSEA. The CDR3 covers 15 residues. V lost 5 bases, J lost 2 bases, and 18 bases lay in between. DNA of the CDR3: TGCAGCGTTTCCCGTGGAGGGGTAGCAAACTATGGCTACACCTTC. This encodes CSVSRGGVANYGYTF.

CDR3 sequence reads: CASSVQGIVSGANVLTF. The DNA of the CDR3 is TGTGCCAGCAGCGTCCAGGGTATCGTCTCTGGGGCCAACGTCCTGACTTTC. The V and J genes are TRBV9 and TRBJ2-6; D perhaps matches TRBD1 (5 bases). CDR3 length: 17 amino acids. V gave up 2 bases and J gave up 0 bases, with 12 bases separating them. Germline V gives CDR1 SGDLS, CDR2 YYNGEE. Based on the CDR3 plus reference TRBV9 and TRBJ2-6, the full variable domain is DSGVTQTPKHLITATGQRVTLRCSPRSGDLSVYWYQQSLDQGLQFLIQYYNGEERAKGNILERFSAQQFPDLHSELNLSSLELGDSALYFCASSVQGIVSGANVLTFGAGSRLTVL.

The CDR3 coding sequence is TGTGCCAGCAGTTTATTCGCCCCGGACGGTAACTATGGCTACACCTTC. Its protein is CASSLFAPDGNYGYTF. V and J are TRBV27 and TRBJ1-2, with unresolved D. Trimming shortened V by 1 base and J by 1 base, and 13 bases separated the two germline ends. Germline values: CDR1 MNHEY, CDR2 SMNVEV (reference sequence). The CDR3 extends over 16 amino acids.

The V gene is TRBV5-1, the J gene TRBJ1-1; tentative D call: TRBD1 (5 bases). V was clipped by 9 bases and J by 2 bases, with 20 bases between them. This CDR3 region has 15 residues. Germline V gives CDR1 SGHRS, CDR2 YFSETQ. The CDR3 reads CATSPGTLINTEAFF. DNA of the CDR3: TGCGCCACGTCACCCGGGACCCTTATAAACACTGAAGCTTTCTTT.

The V call is TRBV29-1, the J call TRBJ2-5, with 13 nucleotides matching TRBD2. The junction had 2 bases not matched to a gene; V was cut back by 6 bases and J by 1 base. Germline CDR1 is SQVTM and CDR2 is ANQGSEA. The CDR3 has 14 residues. The CDR3 loop reads CSVGLAGSQETQYF. CDR3 DNA sequence: TGCAGCGTGGGACTAGCGGGGAGCCAAGAGACCCAGTACTTC.

The chain uses TRBV5-1 and TRBJ2-5; TRBD2 might be the D (5 bases). V was cut by 4 bases and J by 5 bases, with 18 bases left in between. The CDR3 totals 15 residues. Per the germline V gene, CDR1 is SGHRS and CDR2 is YFSETQ. The CDR3 loop reads CASSLNPGGRETQYF. In DNA, the CDR3 is TGCGCCAGCAGCCTGAATCCTGGAGGTCGGGAGACCCAGTACTTC. The whole variable domain, remainder taken from reference TRBV5-1 and TRBJ2-5, is KAGVTQTPRYLIKTRGQQVTLSCSPISGHRSVSWYQQTPGQGLQFLFEYFSETQRNKGNFPGRFSGRQFSNSRSEMNVSTLELGDSALYLCASSLNPGGRETQYFGPGTRLLVL.

The chain combines TRBV6-1 with TRBJ1-5; no reliable D call. Germline CDR1 MNHNS, CDR2 SASEGT. V lost 1 base, J lost 6 bases, and 13 bases lay in between. The CDR3 loop spans 15 amino acids. As DNA, the CDR3 is TGTGCCAGCAGTGAAGAACGAGGAGGGCGTCAGCCCCAGCATTTT. It codes for CASSEERGGRQPQHF.

This clone was recorded a few times. The J gene is TRBJ2-5, the V gene TRBV5-1; D gene unclear. V lost 3 bases and J lost 1, with 7 bases in between. CDR3 length: 13 amino acids. Germline CDR1 is SGHRS and CDR2 is YFSETQ. The CDR3 DNA sequence: TGCGCCAGCAGCTCGAACAGCCAAGAGACCCAGTACTTC. Its protein product is CASSSNSQETQYF.

This clone was seen a single time. The V and J genes are TRBV6-5 and TRBJ2-7; D remains ambiguous. The CDR3 length is 12 residues. The germline CDR1 and CDR2 sequences are MNHEY and SVGAGI. V was cut by 6 bases and J by 2 bases, with 8 bases left in between. The CDR3 DNA reads TGTGCCAGCAGCGGCTCCGCCTACGAGCAGTACTTC. Amino acid sequence: CASSGSAYEQYF.

The gene calls are TRBV19 and TRBJ2-5; D gene unclear. Looked up from germline, CDR1 is LNHDA and CDR2 is SQIVND (reference sequence). V gave up 0 bases and J gave up 7 bases, with 9 bases separating them. The CDR3 has 13 residues. CDR3 DNA sequence: TGTGCCAGTAGTATAGAGGGAAAGAGGACCCAGTACTTC. Translating it yields CASSIEGKRTQYF.

CDR3 bases: TGTGCCAGCAGCGCCCAGCCGGACAGGGATGGCTACACCTTC. It encodes CASSAQPDRDGYTF. V gene TRBV7-2 combines with J gene TRBJ1-2, with TRBD1 matching over 8 bases. This CDR3 has 14 residues. The germline CDR1 and CDR2 sequences are SGHTA and FQGNSA. V lost 5 bases to trimming and J lost 6 bases; unmatched junction nucleotides: 8. Together with reference TRBV7-2 and TRBJ1-2, the CDR3 gives the full variable domain: GAGVSQSPSNKVTEKGKDVELRCDPISGHTALYWYRQSLGQGLEFLIYFQGNSAPDKSGLPSDRFSAERTGGSVSTLTIQRTQQEDSAVYLCASSAQPDRDGYTFGSGTRLTVV.

The V gene is TRBV24-1, the J gene TRBJ2-3, with D unresolved. V was cut by 6 bases and J by 1 base, with 10 bases left in between. CDR1 KGHDR and CDR2 SFDVKD come from the germline V gene. The CDR3 sequence is 14 residues long. The CDR3 nucleotides are TGTGCCACCAGTCCCCCCCGGGGCACAGATACGCAGTATTTT. Translating it yields CATSPPRGTDTQYF.

This clone turned up a few times. Here the CDR3 reads CATGDRIFEKLFF. CDR3 nucleotide sequence: TGTGCCACCGGGGACAGGATATTTGAAAAACTGTTTTTT. This chain connects TRBV28 to TRBJ1-4; TRBD1 matches 8 bases. The CDR3 contains 13 residues. The ends lost 10 bases at V and 7 bases at J; junction bases unmatched: 8. Per the germline V gene, CDR1 is MDHEN and CDR2 is SYDVKM.

The chain employs TRBV19 and TRBJ2-7; 8 positions match TRBD1. CDR3 length: 13 amino acids. CDR1 and CDR2 from the germline V gene are LNHDA and SQIVND (reference sequence). V shed 7 bases and J 5 bases; nucleotides not matched to a gene: 7. In DNA, the CDR3 is TGTGCCAGTAAAAGGACAGGGTTGAACGAGCAGTACTTC. This gives the protein CASKRTGLNEQYF.

The rearrangement links TRBV9 to TRBJ1-5, with 7 bases fitting TRBD1. V was pared by 3 bases and J by 4 bases, with 4 bases of the junction left unmatched. This CDR3 contains 14 residues. Germline V lookup: CDR1 SGDLS, CDR2 YYNGEE. The CDR3 bases are TGTGCCAGCAGCGCCACAGGGGCAAATCAGCCCCAGCATTTT. Its protein product is CASSATGANQPQHF.

The chain uses TRBV2 and TRBJ1-4, with D possibly matching TRBD1 (5 bases). Germline V gene lookup returns CDR1 SNHLY and CDR2 FYNNEI. The CDR3 runs to 13 residues. V was clipped by 6 bases and J by 4 bases, with 9 bases between them. CDR3 sequence: CASSRDLNEKLFF. CDR3 DNA sequence: TGTGCCAGCAGCAGGGACCTTAATGAAAAACTGTTTTTT.

The genes are TRBV7-8 and TRBJ1-2; maybe TRBD1 (5 bases). Trimming stripped 5 bases from V and 8 bases from J, with 30 bases between. This CDR3 region has 18 residues. The germline CDR1 and CDR2 sequences are SGHVS and FQNEAQ. CDR3 sequence: CASSLVGGGDPRLGGYTF. CDR3 DNA: TGTGCCAGCAGCCTAGTGGGGGGAGGAGACCCACGGTTGGGGGGCTACACCTTC.

The chain has TRBV5-6 and TRBJ1-1; D remains unclear. The CDR3 consists of 13 residues. Germline V gene lookup returns CDR1 SGHDT and CDR2 YYEEEE. Trimming removed 3 bases at V and 4 bases at J, with 10 bases between. CDR3: CASSSPGFTEAFF. CDR3 coding DNA: TGTGCCAGCAGCTCGCCGGGATTCACTGAAGCTTTCTTT. Full variable domain (rest looked up from reference TRBV5-6 and TRBJ1-1): DAGVTQSPTHLIKTRGQQVTLRCSPKSGHDTVSWYQQALGQGPQFIFQYYEEEERQRGNFPDRFSGHQFPNYSSELNVNALLLGDSALYLCASSSPGFTEAFFGQGTRLTVV.

The chain carries TRBV12-3 or TRBV12-4 and TRBJ1-2; no firm D call. This CDR3 contains 11 residues. Trimming took 3 bases from V and 4 from J, leaving 3 bases between them. For the CDR3, the DNA is TGTGCCAGCAGTTTTGGCTATGGCTACACCTTC. This sequence encodes CASSFGYGYTF.

The J gene is TRBJ1-4, the V gene TRBV28; 10 bases are shared with TRBD1. Per the germline V gene, CDR1 is MDHEN and CDR2 is SYDVKM. Germline trimming cut 7 bases from V and 2 bases from J; bases unmatched to any gene: 10. This CDR3 region has 17 residues. CDR3 coding DNA: TGTGCCAGCACCACTTGGGGGACAGGGGTGACTAATGAAAAACTGTTTTTT. It yields the protein CASTTWGTGVTNEKLFF.